This T cell receptor (beta chain) was captured in a study of CD8 T cells in ankylosing spondylitis. Library preparation for TCR beta used quantitative 5'-RACE with molecular barcodes. One entry per CDR3 protein results from TCRdb running MiXCR on the 5' RACE reads. The sample holds about 240,000 distinct CDR3 sequences; 9.5% to 12% are singletons and the top ten take about 6.8%. This clonotype has a count of ten or more. The CDR3 is 15 residues long. The germline CDR1 and CDR2 sequences are SQVTM and ANQGSEA. Trimming pared 2 bases from V and 9 bases from J, leaving 22 bases between. The genes are TRBV29-1 and TRBJ2-5; weak D call: TRBD1 (5 bases). Sequenced input: blood, either unsorted or a sorted T cell fraction (not recorded which). The source is a male donor with ankylosing spondylitis or in good health (not recorded which). DNA for the CDR3: TGCAGCGTTGAAAAACCAGAACAGGCGCCTCTGGCCCAGTACTTC. Protein: CSVEKPEQAPLAQYF.